The clone carrying this T cell receptor (beta chain) was observed a single time. High-throughput TCR beta sequencing covered peripheral CD8+ and CD4+ T cells. The multiple sclerosis controls, all treatment-naive patients, had relapsing-remitting disease that was stable or active. While CD8+ and CD4+ T cells were isolated negatively, TEMRA cells were enriched by FACS. This sample was taken from a study of CD8 T cells in Susac syndrome. The CDR3 runs 15 residues. V was trimmed by 4 bases and J by 4 bases, leaving 14 bases between them. Germline lookup yields CDR1 MNHEY and CDR2 SMNVEV (reference sequence). Random hexamers primed reverse transcription of about 0.5 to 1 ug RNA. The amplification used immunoSEQ multiplex PCR on TCR beta CDR3; it spanned 54 Vbeta and 13 Jbeta. TCRdb re-analysed the immunoSEQ multiplex PCR reads in MiXCR, keeping a single row per CDR3 protein. The data hold a few hundred thousand distinct CDR3 sequences, with roughly 85% observed a single time.

Sample: CD8+ T cells from PBMCs. The chain has TRBV27 and TRBJ1-3; perhaps TRBD1 as D (6 bases). This receptor was identified in a human donor with multiple sclerosis. Here the CDR3 reads CASSSLGGVGNTIYF. As DNA, the CDR3 is TGTGCCAGCAGTTCCCTGGGGGGCGTAGGAAACACCATATATTTT.